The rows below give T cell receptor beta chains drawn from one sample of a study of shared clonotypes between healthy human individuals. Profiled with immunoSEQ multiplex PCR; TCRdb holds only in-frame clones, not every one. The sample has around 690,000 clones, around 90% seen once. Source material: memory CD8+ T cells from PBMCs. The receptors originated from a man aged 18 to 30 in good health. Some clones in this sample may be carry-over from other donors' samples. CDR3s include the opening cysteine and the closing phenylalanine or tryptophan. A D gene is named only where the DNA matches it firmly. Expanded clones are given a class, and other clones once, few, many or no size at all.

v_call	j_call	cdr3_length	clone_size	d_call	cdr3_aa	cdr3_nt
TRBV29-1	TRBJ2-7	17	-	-	CSVKGDMVSTGSYEQYF	TGCAGCGTAAAAGGCGACATGGTCTCGACAGGATCCTACGAGCAGTACTTC
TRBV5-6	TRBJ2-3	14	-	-	CASSQGLRTDTQYF	TGTGCCAGCAGCCAGGGACTTCGCACAGATACGCAGTATTTT
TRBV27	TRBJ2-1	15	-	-	CASSPSQVPYNEQFF	TGTGCCAGCAGTCCTAGTCAGGTACCCTACAATGAGCAGTTCTTC
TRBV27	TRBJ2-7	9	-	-	CASNFEQYF	TGTGCCAGCAATTTCGAGCAGTACTTC
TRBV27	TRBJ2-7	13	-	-	CASSFLNSYEQYF	TGTGCCAGCAGTTTTCTCAACTCCTACGAGCAGTACTTC
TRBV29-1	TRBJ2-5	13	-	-	CSVVAGSRETQYF	TGCAGCGTTGTCGCGGGGAGTCGAGAGACCCAGTACTTC
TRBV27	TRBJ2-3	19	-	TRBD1	CASSLSPPGTAPSTDTQYF	TGTGCCAGCAGTTTATCGCCCCCGGGGACAGCCCCTAGCACAGATACGCAGTATTTT
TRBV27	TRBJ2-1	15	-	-	CASSRTNRGSNEQFF	TGTGCCAGCAGTCGTACTAATCGGGGCAGCAATGAGCAGTTCTTC
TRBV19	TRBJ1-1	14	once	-	CASSRGSVNTEAFF	TGTGCCAGTAGCAGGGGATCAGTGAACACTGAAGCTTTCTTT
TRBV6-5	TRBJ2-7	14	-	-	CASSLRGRGYEQYF	TGTGCCAGCAGCCTCCGTGGCCGAGGCTACGAGCAGTACTTC
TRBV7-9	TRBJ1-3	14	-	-	CASSSGGSGNTIYF	TGTGCCAGCAGCTCCGGCGGCTCTGGAAACACCATATATTTT
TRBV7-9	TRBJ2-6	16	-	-	CASSQTRAGEANVLTF	TGTGCCAGCAGCCAAACTCGGGCGGGCGAGGCCAACGTCCTGACTTTC
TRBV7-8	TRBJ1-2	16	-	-	CASSLGAPARTDGYTF	TGTGCCAGCAGCTTGGGAGCTCCTGCTCGGACGGATGGCTACACCTTC
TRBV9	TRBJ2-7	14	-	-	CASSPGDGTYEQYF	TGTGCCAGCAGCCCAGGGGACGGGACTTACGAGCAGTACTTC
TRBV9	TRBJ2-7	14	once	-	CASSPSRQPYEQYF	TGTGCCAGCAGCCCCTCGAGACAGCCCTACGAGCAGTACTTC
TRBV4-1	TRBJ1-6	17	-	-	CASSQDKPMTVNSPLHF	TGCGCCAGCAGCCAAGATAAGCCGATGACCGTTAATTCACCCCTCCACTTT
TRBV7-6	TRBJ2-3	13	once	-	CASRAGFTDTQYF	TGTGCCAGCAGGGCGGGGTTCACAGATACGCAGTATTTT
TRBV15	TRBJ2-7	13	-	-	CATSRAAYYEQYF	TGTGCCACCAGCAGAGCTGCTTACTACGAGCAGTACTTC
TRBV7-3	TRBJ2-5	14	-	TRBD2	CASSLSGSKETQYF	TGTGCCAGCAGCTTAAGCGGGAGTAAAGAGACCCAGTACTTC
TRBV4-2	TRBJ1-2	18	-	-	CASSPKHEPYLANYGYTF	TGTGCCAGCAGCCCCAAACACGAACCCTACCTAGCTAACTATGGCTACACCTTC
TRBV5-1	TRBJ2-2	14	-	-	CASSADSLTGELFF	TGCGCCAGCAGCGCGGACAGTCTCACCGGGGAGCTGTTTTTT
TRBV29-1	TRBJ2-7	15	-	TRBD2	CSVRDGTSGSYEQYF	TGCAGCGTTCGGGACGGGACTAGCGGATCCTACGAGCAGTACTTC
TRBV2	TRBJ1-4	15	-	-	CASSVLPATNEKLFF	TGTGCCAGCAGTGTCCTCCCGGCAACTAATGAAAAACTGTTTTTT